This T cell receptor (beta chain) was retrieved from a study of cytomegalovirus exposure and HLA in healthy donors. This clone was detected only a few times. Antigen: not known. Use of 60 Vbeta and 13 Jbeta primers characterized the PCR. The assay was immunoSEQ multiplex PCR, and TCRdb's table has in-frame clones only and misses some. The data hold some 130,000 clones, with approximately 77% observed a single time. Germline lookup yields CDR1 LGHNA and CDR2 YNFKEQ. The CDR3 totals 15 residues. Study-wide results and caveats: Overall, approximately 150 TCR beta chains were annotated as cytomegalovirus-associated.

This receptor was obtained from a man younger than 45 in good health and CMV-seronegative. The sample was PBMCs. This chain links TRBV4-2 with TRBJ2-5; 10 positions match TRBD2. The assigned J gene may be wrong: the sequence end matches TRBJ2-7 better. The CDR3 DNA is TGTGCCAGCAGCCAAGATAGAGCGGGAGGGTACGAGCAGTACTTC. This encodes CASSQDRAGGYEQYF.